This passage covers 11 T cell receptor beta chains from one sample sequenced in a study of cytomegalovirus exposure and HLA in healthy donors. PCR primers comprised 60 Vbeta and 13 Jbeta primers. This table comes from immunoSEQ multiplex PCR, and its TCRdb copy is limited to in-frame clones, with some not included. The sample lists over 150,000 clones, approximately 78% seen once, with roughly 7.5% in the top ten. Sequencing was carried out using PBMCs. These receptors were collected from a woman in her 30s in good health and CMV-seropositive.

This clone was counted a single time. V gene TRBV27 combines with J gene TRBJ2-3; D is unresolved. CDR3 size: 14 residues. Germline values: CDR1 MNHEY, CDR2 SMNVEV (reference sequence). V lost 4 bases and J 3 bases, leaving 11 bases between the germline ends. The CDR3 region has the DNA TGTGCCAGCAGTTCCTACCCCAATACAGATACGCAGTATTTT. It encodes CASSSYPNTDTQYF.

This chain uses TRBV7-2 with TRBJ1-4; 8 nucleotides align to TRBD1. The ends lost 5 bases at V and 5 bases at J; junction bases unmatched: 10. The CDR3 contains 16 residues. Germline loops: CDR1 SGHTA, CDR2 FQGNSA. The CDR3 region is CASSLSIGTGNEKLFF. In nucleotides, the CDR3 is TGTGCCAGCAGCCTGTCGATCGGGACAGGAAATGAAAAACTGTTTTTT.

The rearrangement links TRBV27 to TRBJ2-7; D perhaps matches TRBD1 (6 bases). The V end was cut by 7 bases, the J end by 3 bases, with 22 bases between. There are 16 residues in the CDR3. Germline CDR1 reads MNHEY; CDR2 reads SMNVEV (reference sequence). The CDR3 sequence: CASISYVGDTYYEQYF. CDR3 sequence (DNA): TGTGCCAGCATCTCATACGTGGGGGACACCTACTACGAGCAGTACTTC.

The chain combines TRBV5-6 with TRBJ2-7; tentative D call: TRBD1 (5 bases). V lost 6 bases, J lost 7 bases, and 17 bases lay in between. The CDR3 contains 13 residues. Germline V lookup: CDR1 SGHDT, CDR2 YYEEEE. The CDR3 DNA sequence: TGTGCCAGCACCCTCGTGACAGCGCTGGAGCAGTACTTC. Translating it yields CASTLVTALEQYF.

This clone has a count of ten or more. V is TRBV5-4 and J is TRBJ2-7; maybe TRBD1 (6 bases). The CDR3 is 15 residues long. Germline loops: CDR1 SGHNT, CDR2 YYREEE (reference sequence). Trimming took 6 bases from V and 2 from J, leaving 18 bases between them. The CDR3 nucleotides are TGTGCCAGCAAGGAAGGGGGTCCCGCCGCCTACGAGCAGTACTTC. It translates to CASKEGGPAAYEQYF.

This clone showed up just a few times. V gene TRBV6-5 combines with J gene TRBJ2-1; a weak D match, TRBD2 (5 bases). This CDR3 has 15 amino acids. Trimming shortened V by 6 bases and J by 5 bases, and 17 bases separated the two germline ends. The V gene's germline CDR1 is MNHEY and CDR2 SVGAGI. The CDR3 DNA reads TGTGCCAGCAGCGATCCCACTAGACCTGACAATGAGCAGTTCTTC. Protein sequence: CASSDPTRPDNEQFF.

This sequence joins TRBV7-6 and TRBJ2-1, with D perhaps matching TRBD2 (7 bases). Trimming removed 5 bases at V and 16 bases at J, with 21 bases between. The germline gives CDR1 SGHVS, CDR2 FNYEAQ. The CDR3 consists of 13 residues. Written as DNA, the CDR3 is TGTGCCAGCAGCCTAGGGGGGGAAGCGCGAATCTTCTTC. It encodes CASSLGGEARIFF.

The V gene is TRBV27, the J gene TRBJ2-7, with D perhaps TRBD1 (6 bases). The CDR3 extends over 15 amino acids. Per germline, CDR1 MNHEY and CDR2 SMNVEV (reference sequence). The germline V and J ends were trimmed by 0 bases and 2 bases, with 11 bases remaining between them. The CDR3 DNA reads as TGTGCCAGCAGTTTATCGGGGGCAACAACCTACGAGCAGTACTTC. Amino acid sequence: CASSLSGATTYEQYF.

The chain joins TRBV7-3 to TRBJ1-1, with 7 bases aligning to TRBD1. CDR1 is SGHTA and CDR2 is FQGTGA in the germline V gene. The length of the CDR3 is 14 residues. V gave up 5 bases and J gave up 1 base; unmatched junction bases: 4. The CDR3 DNA reads TGTGCCAGCAGCCAGACAGGGCCGAACACTGAAGCTTTCTTT. Translated: CASSQTGPNTEAFF.

The chain recombines TRBV11-1 with TRBJ2-5; 11 nucleotides align to TRBD2. The CDR3 spans 15 residues. V lost 3 bases to trimming and J lost 2 bases; unmatched junction nucleotides: 2. Germline V lookup: CDR1 SGHAT, CDR2 FQDESV (reference sequence). CDR3 sequence reads: CASSFRTSGQETQYF. CDR3 DNA: TGTGCCAGCAGCTTTAGGACTAGCGGGCAAGAGACCCAGTACTTC. The full variable domain, completed using reference TRBV11-1 and TRBJ2-5, is EAEVAQSPRYKITEKSQAVAFWCDPISGHATLYWYRQILGQGPELLVQFQDESVVDDSQLPKDRFSAERLKGVDSTLKIQPAELGDSAMYLCASSFRTSGQETQYFGPGTRLLVL.

This sequence joins TRBV30 and TRBJ1-4, with D possibly being TRBD1 (5 bases). Germline V lookup: CDR1 GTSNPN, CDR2 SVGIG (reference sequence). This CDR3 region has 13 residues. Between the trimmed V and J ends, which lost 7 bases and 7 bases, there was a span of 16 bases. CDR3 amino acids: CASEGDRGEKLFF. The CDR3 bases are TGTGCCTCCGAAGGGGATCGTGGTGAAAAACTGTTTTTT.